Below, 23 T cell receptor beta chains from the same sample are listed, as sequenced in a study of cytomegalovirus exposure and HLA in healthy donors. Primers: 60 Vbeta forward and 13 Jbeta reverse. The protocol was immunoSEQ multiplex PCR, while the TCRdb copy is restricted to in-frame clones and leaves out a portion. Of 90,000 to 120,000 clones listed, roughly 80% are singletons. Sequences were obtained from PBMCs. Receptors originate from a man younger than 40 in good health and CMV-seropositive.

The V and J genes are TRBV11-2 and TRBJ2-2, with no clear D. Germline loops: CDR1 SGHAT, CDR2 FQNNGV. V was cut by 0 bases and J by 7 bases, with 3 bases left in between. The CDR3 totals 12 residues. The DNA for the CDR3 is TGTGCCAGCAGCTTAGAACTCGGGGAGCTGTTTTTT. Its protein product is CASSLELGELFF.

The chain combines TRBV6-4 with TRBJ2-5; 13 nucleotides agree with TRBD2. Germline CDR1 is MRHNA and CDR2 is SNTAGT. CDR3 length: 15 amino acids. Germline trimming cut 0 bases from V and 5 bases from J; bases unmatched to any gene: 0. CDR3 nucleotides: TGTGCCAGCAGTGACTCGACTAGCGGGGGGGAGACCCAGTACTTC. Translated, it gives CASSDSTSGGETQYF.

The chain uses TRBV30 and TRBJ1-1, with a tentative D call TRBD1 (6 bases). Germline CDR1 reads GTSNPN; CDR2 reads SVGIG (reference sequence). This CDR3 contains 15 residues. V lost 3 bases to trimming and J lost 3 bases, with 17 bases between them. This chain's CDR3 is CAWRRAGALDTEAFF. The CDR3 bases are TGTGCCTGGAGGCGGGCAGGGGCTCTCGACACTGAAGCTTTCTTT.

The chain links TRBV5-1 to TRBJ1-5, with a possible D match to TRBD1 (5 bases). The CDR3 extends over 15 amino acids. Germline V gene data show CDR1 as SGHRS and CDR2 as YFSETQ. V was trimmed by 0 bases and J by 4 bases, leaving 11 bases between them. CDR3 nucleotide sequence: TGCGCCAGCAGCTTGGGGGGGGACTCAAATCAGCCCCAGCATTTT. This gives the protein CASSLGGDSNQPQHF.

The rearrangement joins TRBV5-1 to TRBJ2-7, with D tentatively TRBD1 (6 bases). The CDR3 covers 14 residues. Trimming took 4 bases from V and 5 from J, leaving 16 bases between them. Germline CDR1 reads SGHRS; CDR2 reads YFSETQ. CDR3 region: CASSPGSGVNEQYF. CDR3 DNA sequence: TGCGCCAGCAGCCCCGGGTCAGGGGTCAACGAGCAGTACTTC. The whole variable domain, remainder taken from reference TRBV5-1 and TRBJ2-7, is KAGVTQTPRYLIKTRGQQVTLSCSPISGHRSVSWYQQTPGQGLQFLFEYFSETQRNKGNFPGRFSGRQFSNSRSEMNVSTLELGDSALYLCASSPGSGVNEQYFGPGTRLTVT.

The chain combines TRBV5-4 with TRBJ2-5; TRBD2 matches at 12 bases. Germline CDR1 reads SGHNT; CDR2 reads YYREEE (reference sequence). This CDR3 comprises 17 residues. Trimming cost V 6 bases and J 5 bases; bases outside gene matches: 14. The CDR3 coding sequence is TGTGCCAGCATACGCCCGGGACTAGCGGGTCAAGGGGAGACCCAGTACTTC. This sequence encodes CASIRPGLAGQGETQYF. The full variable domain, its missing parts supplied by reference TRBV5-4 and TRBJ2-5, is ETGVTQSPTHLIKTRGQQVTLRCSSQSGHNTVSWYQQALGQGPQFIFQYYREEENGRGNFPPRFSGLQFPNYSSELNVNALELDDSALYLCASIRPGLAGQGETQYFGPGTRLLVL.

The rearrangement uses TRBV13 and TRBJ2-5; 8 positions agree with TRBD2. The CDR3 runs 17 residues. V was pared by 5 bases and J by 5 bases, with 16 bases of the junction left unmatched. Per germline, CDR1 PRHDT and CDR2 FYEKMQ (reference sequence). The CDR3 DNA sequence: TGTGCCAGCAGCCACGGAAGGGGTGGGACTAGTTGGGAGACCCAGTACTTC. Translation: CASSHGRGGTSWETQYF. Variable domain in full (rest from reference TRBV13 and TRBJ2-5): AAGVIQSPRHLIKEKRETATLKCYPIPRHDTVYWYQQGPGQDPQFLISFYEKMQSDKGSIPDRFSAQQFSDYHSELNMSSLELGDSALYFCASSHGRGGTSWETQYFGPGTRLLVL.

V and J are TRBV4-1 and TRBJ2-3; the match to TRBD2 covers 7 bases. CDR1 and CDR2 from the germline V gene are MGHRA and YSYEKL. The J segment lost 2 bases and the V segment lost 0 bases, leaving 8 bases of the junction unmatched. This CDR3 has 17 residues. The CDR3 DNA is TGCGCCAGCAGCCAAGATCGGGCGGGGGTAGACACAGATACGCAGTATTTT. Its protein product is CASSQDRAGVDTDTQYF.

The chain combines TRBV11-3 with TRBJ2-5, with D possibly matching TRBD2 (7 bases). Trimming took 6 bases from V and 3 from J, leaving 17 bases between them. Per the germline V gene, CDR1 is SGHNT and CDR2 is YENEEA. The CDR3 extends over 15 amino acids. The CDR3 coding sequence is TGTGCCAGCAGGTCCGGCGGGGGCCAGAAAGAGACCCAGTACTTC. Its protein product is CASRSGGGQKETQYF.

This clone appeared a single time. The genes are TRBV6-1 and TRBJ1-2; the match to TRBD1 covers 11 bases. Germline V gene sequence: CDR1 MNHNS, CDR2 SASEGT. The CDR3 is 15 amino acids. The J segment lost 4 bases and the V segment lost 7 bases, leaving 8 bases of the junction unmatched. CDR3 in amino acids: CASMSRDRGTYGYTF. DNA for the CDR3: TGTGCCAGCATGTCCCGGGACAGGGGGACCTATGGCTACACCTTC.

CDR3 DNA sequence: TGTGCCAGCAGCAAGTACAGGAGCGCCGACACAGATACGCAGTATTTT. Translation: CASSKYRSADTDTQYF. The V gene is TRBV6-6, the J gene TRBJ2-3; tentatively, D is TRBD1 (5 bases). CDR1 and CDR2 (germline): MNHNY, SVGAGI (reference sequence). This CDR3 is 16 amino acids long. The germline V and J ends were trimmed by 6 bases and 2 bases, with 18 bases remaining between them.

The genes are TRBV30 and TRBJ1-6, with TRBD1 identical over 7 bases. This CDR3 contains 16 residues. Trimming removed 1 base from V and 9 bases from J; junction bases left unmatched: 12. The germline CDR1 and CDR2 sequences are GTSNPN and SVGIG (reference sequence). The CDR3 spells CAWSDSTSTGPSPLHF. The CDR3 nucleotides are TGTGCCTGGAGTGACTCAACATCGACAGGGCCTTCACCCCTCCACTTT.

V gene TRBV5-1 combines with J gene TRBJ1-6, with 7 bases aligning to TRBD1. The CDR3 extends over 14 amino acids. V shed 4 bases, J shed 9 bases, and the junction held 7 bases outside the gene matches. Germline V CDR1 and CDR2: SGHRS, YFSETQ. The CDR3 nucleotides read TGCGCCAGCAGCCCCGACAGGGTTGGTTCACCCCTCCACTTT. This sequence encodes CASSPDRVGSPLHF.

This clone was observed a few times. The rearrangement links TRBV5-1 to TRBJ1-6; TRBD1 aligns across 9 bases. The CDR3 runs 15 residues. Germline CDR1 is SGHRS and CDR2 is YFSETQ. The trim removed 4 bases at V and 9 bases at J, leaving 8 bases unmatched. The DNA of the CDR3 is TGCGCCAGCAGCCCCGCCGGGACAGGGCTTTCACCCCTCCACTTT. It specifies CASSPAGTGLSPLHF.

This clone was observed a few times. V usage is TRBV10-3 and J usage is TRBJ1-1; no clear D gene. This CDR3 has 14 residues. V lost 5 bases, J lost 1 base, and 11 bases lay in between. Per germline, CDR1 ENHRY and CDR2 SYGVKD. This CDR3 reads CAISQLTENTEAFF. The CDR3 DNA reads as TGTGCCATCAGTCAACTTACAGAGAACACTGAAGCTTTCTTT.

This chain connects TRBV19 to TRBJ1-5, with TRBD1 matching 8 bases. CDR3 length equals 16 residues. CDR1 and CDR2 (germline): LNHDA, SQIVND (reference sequence). Trimming took 7 bases from V and 3 from J; bases not matched to a gene: 11. The CDR3 DNA sequence: TGTGCCAGTACGGACAGGGTGGCAGCGTACAATCAGCCCCAGCATTTT. Residues: CASTDRVAAYNQPQHF.

The CDR3 coding sequence is TGTGCCAGCAGCCTCGGCGGCTCCATGAACACTGAAGCTTTCTTT. This translates into CASSLGGSMNTEAFF. This chain uses TRBV5-6 with TRBJ1-1; D is undetermined. The CDR3 length is 15 residues. Germline V gives CDR1 SGHDT, CDR2 YYEEEE. Trimming left V 4 bases short and J 0 bases short, with 13 bases between.

V is TRBV6-6 and J is TRBJ1-2; D not resolved. Germline V gene data show CDR1 as MNHNY and CDR2 as SVGAGI (reference sequence). Trimming took 6 bases from V and 8 from J, leaving 16 bases between them. There are 13 residues in the CDR3. The CDR3 spells CASSKPAAGGYTF. Here the CDR3 DNA reads TGTGCCAGCAGCAAACCAGCAGCCGGGGGCTACACCTTC.

This rearrangement joins TRBV9 to TRBJ2-7; weak D call: TRBD2 (6 bases). The length of the CDR3 is 15 residues. Trimming stripped 0 bases from V and 3 bases from J, with 13 bases between. Germline CDR1 and CDR2: SGDLS and YYNGEE. DNA for the CDR3: TGTGCCAGCAGCGTAGGGGACTCATCCTACTACGAGCAGTACTTC. The encoded protein is CASSVGDSSYYEQYF.

The V call is TRBV7-7, the J call TRBJ1-1; 7 bases fit TRBD1. V lost 5 bases and J lost 5; bases outside the gene matches: 5. The CDR3 sequence is 13 residues long. The germline CDR1 and CDR2 sequences are SSHAT and FNYEAQ (reference sequence). CDR3 residues: CASSADRDTEAFF. CDR3 nucleotide sequence: TGTGCCAGCAGCGCCGACAGGGATACTGAAGCTTTCTTT.

The chain couples TRBV11-2 to TRBJ1-4; TRBD1 aligns across 9 bases. CDR1 and CDR2 (germline): SGHAT, FQNNGV. V lost 5 bases and J lost 8; bases outside the gene matches: 9. This CDR3 has 15 amino acids. The CDR3 sequence is CASSPQGTGNEKLFF. The CDR3 DNA reads as TGTGCCAGCAGCCCTCAGGGGACAGGGAACGAAAAACTGTTTTTT.

The chain has TRBV19 and TRBJ2-1, with TRBD1 matching over 11 bases. Germline CDR1 LNHDA, CDR2 SQIVND (reference sequence). This CDR3 comprises 14 residues. J gave up 9 bases and V 5 bases, and 6 bases lay outside the gene matches. The CDR3 nucleotides read TGTGCCAGTAGTCAGGACAGGGGGCTACCTGAGCAGTTCTTC. Amino acids: CASSQDRGLPEQFF.

The rearrangement joins TRBV27 to TRBJ1-1, with TRBD1 matching 10 bases. J lost 1 base, V lost 4 bases, and 6 bases had no gene match. The length of the CDR3 is 16 residues. From germline, CDR1 is MNHEY and CDR2 SMNVEV (reference sequence). CDR3 in DNA: TGTGCCAGCAGTTCTCTAGGACAGGGGGAGAACACTGAAGCTTTCTTT. Encoded protein: CASSSLGQGENTEAFF.